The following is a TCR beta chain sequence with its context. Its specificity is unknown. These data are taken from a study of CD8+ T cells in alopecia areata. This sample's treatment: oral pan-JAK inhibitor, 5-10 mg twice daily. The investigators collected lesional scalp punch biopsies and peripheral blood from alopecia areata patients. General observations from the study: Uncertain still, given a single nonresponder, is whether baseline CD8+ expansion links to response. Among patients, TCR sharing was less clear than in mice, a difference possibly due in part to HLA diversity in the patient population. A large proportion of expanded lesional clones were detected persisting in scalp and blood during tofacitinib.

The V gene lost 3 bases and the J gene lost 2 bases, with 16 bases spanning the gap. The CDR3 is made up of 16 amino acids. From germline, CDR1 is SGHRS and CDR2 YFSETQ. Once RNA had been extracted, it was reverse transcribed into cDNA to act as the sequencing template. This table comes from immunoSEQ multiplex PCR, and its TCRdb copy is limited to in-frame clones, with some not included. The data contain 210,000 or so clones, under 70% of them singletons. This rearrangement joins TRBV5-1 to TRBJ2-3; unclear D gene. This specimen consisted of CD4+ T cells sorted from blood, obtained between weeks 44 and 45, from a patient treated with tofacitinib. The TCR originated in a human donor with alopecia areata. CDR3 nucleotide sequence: TGCGCCAGCAGCTCACTACCGACGGAACCCACAGATACGCAGTATTTT. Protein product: CASSSLPTEPTDTQYF.